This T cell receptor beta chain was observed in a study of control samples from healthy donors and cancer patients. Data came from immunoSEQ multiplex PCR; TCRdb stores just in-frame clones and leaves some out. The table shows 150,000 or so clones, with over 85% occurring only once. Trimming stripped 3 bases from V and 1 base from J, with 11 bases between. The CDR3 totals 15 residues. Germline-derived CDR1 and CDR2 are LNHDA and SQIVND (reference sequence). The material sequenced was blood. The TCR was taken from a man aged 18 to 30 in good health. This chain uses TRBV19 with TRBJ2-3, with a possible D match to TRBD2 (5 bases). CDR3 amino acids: CASSMEDVGTDTQYF. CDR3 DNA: TGTGCCAGTAGTATGGAGGATGTAGGCACAGATACGCAGTATTTT.